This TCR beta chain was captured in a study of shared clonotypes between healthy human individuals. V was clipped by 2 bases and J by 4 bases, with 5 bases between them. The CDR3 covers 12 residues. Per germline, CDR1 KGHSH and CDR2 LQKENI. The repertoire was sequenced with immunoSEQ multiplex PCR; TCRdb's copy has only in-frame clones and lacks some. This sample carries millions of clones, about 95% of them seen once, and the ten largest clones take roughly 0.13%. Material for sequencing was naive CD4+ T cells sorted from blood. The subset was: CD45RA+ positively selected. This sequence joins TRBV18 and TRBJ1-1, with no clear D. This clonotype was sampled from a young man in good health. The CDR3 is CASSPIGTEAFF. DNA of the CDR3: TGTGCCAGCTCACCAATAGGCACTGAAGCTTTCTTT.